Here is one TCR beta chain with its context. CD4+ cells underwent separation, giving CD45RA+ naive and CD45RA-negative memory subsets. There are 14 residues in the CDR3. The germline CDR1 and CDR2 sequences are SNHLY and FYNNEI. Trimming took off 6 bases at V and 5 bases at J, with 16 bases between the two ends. These data come from a study of shared clonotypes between healthy human individuals. About the research overall: Researchers drew samples from a couple of women and a few men aged 18 to 49.

It was across several immunoSEQ plates that each subset's genomic DNA was evenly split. The assay was immunoSEQ multiplex PCR, and TCRdb's table has in-frame clones only and misses some. This table holds more than 2 million clones, 95% found once. The sample was naive CD4+ T cells sorted from blood. The subset was: CD45RA+ positively selected. J is TRBJ1-2 and V is TRBV2, with a possible D match to TRBD1 (6 bases). The source of this sequence is a man younger than 35 in good health. CDR3: CASRVAGAQYGYTF. The CDR3, as DNA: TGTGCCAGCAGAGTCGCGGGGGCGCAATATGGCTACACCTTC.